This is a list of T cell receptor beta chains from one sample in a study of STAT5B mutations in CD4+ large granular lymphocyte leukemia. Sequencing used immunoSEQ multiplex PCR; TCRdb keeps in-frame clones, though not all of them. The table shows some 3,000 clones, with approximately 85% occurring only once. The sequenced material came from PBMCs. The receptors shown here come from a woman aged 65 to 85 with CD4+ T-cell large granular lymphocyte leukemia. Each CDR3 is given with its conserved first and last residue. A D gene is named only where the DNA matches it firmly. Clone size appears in some rows only: once, few, many, or a class for an expanded clone.

v_call: TRBV27; d_call: -; j_call: TRBJ2-5; clone_size: -; cdr3_aa: CASSTLWGGEETQYF; cdr3_nt: TGTGCCAGCAGTACCCTATGGGGGGGCGAAGAGACCCAGTACTTC
v_call: TRBV15; d_call: TRBD1; j_call: TRBJ1-5; clone_size: -; cdr3_aa: CATSRATGARQPQHF; cdr3_nt: TGTGCCACCAGCAGAGCCACAGGGGCCCGGCAGCCCCAGCATTTT
v_call: TRBV11-3; d_call: -; j_call: TRBJ2-3; clone_size: -; cdr3_aa: CASSLGEPTDTQYF; cdr3_nt: TGTGCCAGCAGCCTAGGAGAGCCCACAGATACGCAGTATTTT
v_call: TRBV2; d_call: TRBD2; j_call: TRBJ2-3; clone_size: -; cdr3_aa: CASSRGLAGTDTQYF; cdr3_nt: TGTGCCAGCAGTCGAGGGCTAGCGGGCACAGATACGCAGTATTTT
v_call: TRBV9; d_call: TRBD2; j_call: TRBJ2-7; clone_size: once; cdr3_aa: CASSVGGSGGDSSYEQYF; cdr3_nt: TGTGCCAGCAGCGTAGGGGGTAGCGGGGGGGACAGCTCCTACGAGCAGTACTTC
v_call: TRBV11-2; d_call: -; j_call: TRBJ2-1; clone_size: -; cdr3_aa: CASSPPTTRRSNEQFF; cdr3_nt: TGTGCCAGCAGCCCCCCCACTACTCGGCGCTCCAATGAGCAGTTCTTC
v_call: TRBV11-2; d_call: -; j_call: TRBJ1-3; clone_size: -; cdr3_aa: CASSPTGRNTIYF; cdr3_nt: TGTGCCAGCAGCCCCACAGGGAGAAACACCATATATTTT
v_call: TRBV7-9; d_call: -; j_call: TRBJ1-2; clone_size: few; cdr3_aa: CASSFAGQIYGYTF; cdr3_nt: TGTGCCAGCAGCTTTGCCGGACAGATCTATGGCTACACCTTC
v_call: TRBV2; d_call: -; j_call: TRBJ2-4; clone_size: -; cdr3_aa: CASSRTANIQYF; cdr3_nt: TGTGCCAGCAGTCGGACAGCAAACATTCAGTACTTC
v_call: TRBV5-1; d_call: TRBD1; j_call: TRBJ1-1; clone_size: -; cdr3_aa: CASSPIDRGTFLDKAFF; cdr3_nt: TGCGCCAGCAGCCCGATAGACAGGGGGACCTTCTTGGACAAAGCTTTCTTT
v_call: TRBV7-9; d_call: TRBD2; j_call: TRBJ2-5; clone_size: few; cdr3_aa: CASRLAGGWETQYF; cdr3_nt: TGTGCCAGCAGGTTAGCGGGAGGATGGGAGACCCAGTACTTC
v_call: TRBV5-1; d_call: TRBD1; j_call: TRBJ2-7; clone_size: -; cdr3_aa: CASSRDRGKYEQYF; cdr3_nt: TGCGCCAGCAGCCGTGACAGGGGGAAATACGAGCAGTACTTC
v_call: TRBV7-8; d_call: -; j_call: TRBJ1-5; clone_size: -; cdr3_aa: CASSLSPQSNQPQHF; cdr3_nt: TGTGCCAGCAGCTTAAGTCCCCAAAGCAATCAGCCCCAGCATTTT
v_call: TRBV5-1; d_call: TRBD1; j_call: TRBJ1-1; clone_size: -; cdr3_aa: CASSLQQGANTEAFF; cdr3_nt: TGCGCCAGCAGCCTGCAACAGGGGGCGAACACTGAAGCTTTCTTT
v_call: TRBV5-1; d_call: -; j_call: TRBJ1-5; clone_size: -; cdr3_aa: CASSPQGPGGYNQPQHF; cdr3_nt: TGCGCCAGCAGCCCACAGGGCCCCGGGGGATACAATCAGCCCCAGCATTTT
v_call: TRBV2; d_call: TRBD1; j_call: TRBJ2-7; clone_size: -; cdr3_aa: CASSEGGTGISEQYF; cdr3_nt: TGTGCCAGCAGTGAAGGCGGGACAGGGATTTCCGAGCAGTACTTC
v_call: TRBV2; d_call: -; j_call: TRBJ1-5; clone_size: -; cdr3_aa: CASSEVRGLQPQHF; cdr3_nt: TGTGCCAGCAGTGAAGTGAGGGGTTTACAGCCCCAGCATTTT
v_call: TRBV6-4; d_call: -; j_call: TRBJ1-6; clone_size: few; cdr3_aa: CASSAQGVNSPLHF; cdr3_nt: TGTGCCAGCAGTGCCCAGGGAGTCAATTCACCCCTCCACTTT